This TCR beta chain derives from a study of T cell responses to AZD1222 COVID-19 vaccine. This clone was observed a handful of times. Its target is unknown. The assay was immunoSEQ multiplex PCR, and TCRdb's table has in-frame clones only and misses some. Of some 120,000 clones detected, approximately 89% appear once; the ten largest clones hold around 6%. The V end lost 7 bases, the J end lost 6 bases, and 15 bases lay between the germline ends. This CDR3 comprises 13 residues. Study-level results: Recipients of two AZD1222 doses showed rising Spike-specific TCR breadth and depth. Repertoires were collected only later (after the peak T cell response had occurred). Reports say nearly half of spike-specific TCRs go after unmutated variant regions. Clonal diversity may have been underestimated, and the donors were mostly white British, with more females than males.

The receptor was isolated from an adult in good health. The V and J genes are TRBV12-3 or TRBV12-4 and TRBJ1-2, with D unresolved. Sample: peripheral blood, taken on day 0 of AZD1222 vaccination. CDR3: CASTLYGKNGYTF. The CDR3 DNA sequence: TGTGCCAGCACCCTGTATGGGAAGAATGGCTACACCTTC.